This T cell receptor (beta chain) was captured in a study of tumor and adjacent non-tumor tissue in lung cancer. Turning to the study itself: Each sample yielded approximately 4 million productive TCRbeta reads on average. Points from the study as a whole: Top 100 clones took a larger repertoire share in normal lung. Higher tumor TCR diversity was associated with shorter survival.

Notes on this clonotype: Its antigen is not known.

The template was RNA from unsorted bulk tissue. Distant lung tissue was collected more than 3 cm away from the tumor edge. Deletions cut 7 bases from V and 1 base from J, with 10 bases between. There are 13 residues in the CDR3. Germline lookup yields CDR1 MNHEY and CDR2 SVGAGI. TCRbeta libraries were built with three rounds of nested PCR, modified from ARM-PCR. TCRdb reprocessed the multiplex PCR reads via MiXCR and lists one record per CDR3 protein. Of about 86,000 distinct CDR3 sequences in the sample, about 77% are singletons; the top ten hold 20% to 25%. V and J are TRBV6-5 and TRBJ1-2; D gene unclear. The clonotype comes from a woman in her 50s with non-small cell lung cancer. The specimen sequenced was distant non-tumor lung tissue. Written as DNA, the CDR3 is TGTGCCAGCAATCCGCATGGTAACTATGGCTACACCTTC. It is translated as CASNPHGNYGYTF.